The present T cell receptor (beta chain) was sequenced within a study of blood T cell repertoires in COVID-19. On the study more broadly: Material from acute and convalescent COVID-19 was sourced from the United States, Italy and Spain. Nucleic acid was either cDNA or gDNA, and it came from T cells, B-cell-depleted T cells, or PBMCs.

The authors' processing: How many nucleated cells were present was estimated from reference gene primer amplification. Libraries were prepared by immunoSEQ multiplex PCR; TCRdb keeps only in-frame clonotypes and omits some of them. The DNA was the basis for D and trimming; V, J and clone size are from that table. The sample consists of around 130,000 clones, over 80% of them appearing once. Trimming removed 0 bases at V and 8 bases at J, with 10 bases between. Germline assignment: CDR1 LGHDT and CDR2 YNNKEL (reference sequence). The CDR3 contains 13 residues. The source is a man aged 65-85 years with acute or convalescent COVID-19. Source material: peripheral blood. The J gene is TRBJ1-2, the V gene TRBV3-1 (or the pseudogene TRBV3-2); unclear D gene. The CDR3 nucleotides are TGTGCCAGCAGCCAAGACCCCTCGGGGGGCTACACCTTC. As protein: CASSQDPSGGYTF.